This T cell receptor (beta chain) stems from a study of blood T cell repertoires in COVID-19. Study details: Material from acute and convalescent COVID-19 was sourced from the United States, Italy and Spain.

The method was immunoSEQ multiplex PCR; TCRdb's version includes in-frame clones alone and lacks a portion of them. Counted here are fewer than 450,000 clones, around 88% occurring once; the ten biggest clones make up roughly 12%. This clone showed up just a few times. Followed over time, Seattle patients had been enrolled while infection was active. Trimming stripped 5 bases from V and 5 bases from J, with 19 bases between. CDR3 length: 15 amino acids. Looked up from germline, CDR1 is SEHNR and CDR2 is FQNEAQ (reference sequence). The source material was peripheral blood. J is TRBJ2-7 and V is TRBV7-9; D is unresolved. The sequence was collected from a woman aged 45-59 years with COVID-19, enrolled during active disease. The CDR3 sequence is CASSPRVFRRDEQYF. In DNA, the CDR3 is TGTGCCAGCAGCCCCCGAGTTTTTCGCCGCGACGAGCAGTACTTC.